The source of this T cell receptor (beta chain) is a study of siplizumab effects on memory and regulatory T cells. The CDR3 covers 13 residues. The germline V gene has CDR1 SGHRS and CDR2 YFSETQ. V was clipped by 6 bases and J by 5 bases, with 12 bases between them. The data were produced by immunoSEQ multiplex PCR, yet TCRdb's version contains in-frame clones alone and is incomplete. The sample lists roughly 97,000 clones; roughly 93% were seen once. Specimen: Tregs sorted from blood. This clonotype originated in a human donor in good health. This chain uses TRBV5-1 with TRBJ2-4; D possibly matches TRBD1 or TRBD2 (6 bases each). CDR3 sequence reads: CASKEGGQNIQYF. The CDR3, as DNA: TGCGCCAGCAAGGAGGGGGGTCAAAACATTCAGTACTTC.